This T cell receptor (beta chain) was identified in a study of cytomegalovirus exposure and HLA in healthy donors. Study-level background: The same platform was used for the approximately 110 validation repertoires and the approximately 670 first-cohort repertoires, a later analysis reported. Study observations and caveats: Reports described diagnosis of cytomegalovirus status by the classifier as highly specific and sensitive. Associated with cytomegalovirus, according to the listing, were 150 to 200 TCR beta chains. A few chains linked to CMV were shown in vitro to be specific for CMV antigens.

The protocol was immunoSEQ multiplex PCR, while the TCRdb copy is restricted to in-frame clones and leaves out a portion. Here the sample spans more than 200,000 clones, 90% being singletons. With regard to this clone: Its antigen is unidentified.

V was clipped by 2 bases and J by 9 bases; unmatched bases: 4. Germline V gene lookup returns CDR1 SGHTA and CDR2 FQGTGA. The CDR3 runs to 15 residues. The sequence derives from a woman in her twenties or thirties in good health and CMV-seronegative. Material for sequencing was PBMCs. The genes are TRBV7-3 and TRBJ2-1; TRBD2 aligns across 13 bases. Here the CDR3 DNA reads TGTGCCAGCAGCTTAGGGACTAGCGGGAATTCTGAGCAGTTCTTC. This translates into CASSLGTSGNSEQFF.